This passage covers 22 T cell receptor beta chains from one sample sequenced in a study of CD8 T cells in Susac syndrome. The authors reverse transcribed roughly 0.5 to 1 ug RNA with random hexamers. TCRdb called the immunoSEQ multiplex PCR reads again in MiXCR, with one record for every CDR3 protein. The table records some 200,000 distinct CDR3 sequences, around 93% of them present only once. Material for sequencing was CD8+ T cells from PBMCs. These receptors originate from a human donor with Susac syndrome.

The chain couples TRBV5-6 to TRBJ2-6, with D unclear. The V and J ends lost 4 bases and 2 bases respectively, with 4 bases between them. Germline V lookup: CDR1 SGHDT, CDR2 YYEEEE. This CDR3 contains 13 residues. CDR3 in amino acids: CASSTTGANVLTF. The CDR3 bases are TGTGCCAGCAGCACTACTGGGGCCAACGTCCTGACTTTC.

The V gene is TRBV27, the J gene TRBJ2-3; D might be TRBD2 (6 bases). CDR1 is MNHEY and CDR2 is SMNVEV in the germline V gene (reference sequence). The germline V and J ends were trimmed by 2 bases and 3 bases, with 12 bases remaining between them. This CDR3 is 15 amino acids long. In DNA, the CDR3 is TGTGCCAGCAGTTTAGTGGGACTTGGGACAGATACGCAGTATTTT. Residues: CASSLVGLGTDTQYF.

The chain recombines TRBV4-2 with TRBJ2-1; 8 bases align to TRBD1. The CDR3 totals 16 residues. CDR1 and CDR2 (germline): LGHNA, YNFKEQ. V dropped 0 bases and J dropped 1; count of bases not matched to a gene: 2. CDR3 DNA sequence: TGTGCCAGCAGCCAAGATGGACAGGGTTCCTACAATGAGCAGTTCTTC. This translates into CASSQDGQGSYNEQFF.

The rearrangement joins TRBV7-2 to TRBJ2-5; 7 nucleotides agree with TRBD1. The CDR3 covers 19 residues. V lost 4 bases and J lost 5; bases outside the gene matches: 22. The germline V gene encodes CDR1 SGHTA and CDR2 FQGNSA. Written as DNA, the CDR3 is TGTGCCAGCAGCTCCTTGTTCCTCACAGGGACAGCCACGGGGGAGACCCAGTACTTC. Translated, it gives CASSSLFLTGTATGETQYF.

The V gene is TRBV15, the J gene TRBJ1-4; D uncertain. The CDR3 consists of 16 residues. Trimming cost V 0 bases and J 4 bases, with 12 bases left between them. Germline V lookup: CDR1 LNHNV, CDR2 YYDKDF (reference sequence). The CDR3 DNA sequence: TGTGCCACCAGCAGAGATCACTACGGAGATAATGAAAAACTGTTTTTT. It codes for CATSRDHYGDNEKLFF.

The V call is TRBV7-3, the J call TRBJ2-1; 11 positions match TRBD2. V shed 3 bases, J shed 7 bases, and the junction held 5 bases outside the gene matches. The V gene's germline CDR1 is SGHTA and CDR2 FQGTGA. The CDR3 spans 15 residues. CDR3 residues: CASSFLAGGGNEQFF. CDR3 DNA sequence: TGTGCCAGCAGCTTCTTAGCGGGAGGGGGTAATGAGCAGTTCTTC.

This chain joins TRBV19 and TRBJ1-3; the D is unclear. This CDR3 comprises 14 residues. The germline CDR1 and CDR2 sequences are LNHDA and SQIVND (reference sequence). V lost 4 bases, J lost 0 bases, and 7 bases lay in between. CDR3 amino acids: CASSKQHSGNTIYF. CDR3 sequence (DNA): TGTGCCAGTAGTAAGCAGCACTCTGGAAACACCATATATTTT. The whole variable domain, remainder taken from reference TRBV19 and TRBJ1-3, is DGGITQSPKYLFRKEGQNVTLSCEQNLNHDAMYWYRQDPGQGLRLIYYSQIVNDFQKGDIAEGYSVSREKKESFPLTVTSAQKNPTAFYLCASSKQHSGNTIYFGEGSWLTVV.

The gene calls are TRBV9 and TRBJ2-7, with D tentatively TRBD1 or TRBD2 (5 bases each). CDR3 size: 14 residues. The germline V gene encodes CDR1 SGDLS and CDR2 YYNGEE. V was clipped by 0 bases and J by 3 bases, with 10 bases between them. The CDR3 DNA follows: TGTGCCAGCAGCGTAGGGGCAGGGAGCTACGAGCAGTACTTC. This sequence encodes CASSVGAGSYEQYF.

The chain couples TRBV5-1 to TRBJ1-1; 11 bases fit TRBD1. Germline assignment: CDR1 SGHRS and CDR2 YFSETQ. The CDR3 is made up of 17 amino acids. Trimming removed 6 bases from V and 4 bases from J; junction bases left unmatched: 14. CDR3 region: CASTRTRDRGEGTEAFF. CDR3 nucleotide sequence: TGCGCCAGCACTCGGACGAGGGACAGGGGGGAGGGCACTGAAGCTTTCTTT.

The chain employs TRBV2 and TRBJ2-1, with 9 bases identical to TRBD2. Germline V CDR1 and CDR2: SNHLY, FYNNEI. Germline trimming cut 5 bases from V and 0 bases from J; bases unmatched to any gene: 8. The CDR3 extends over 17 amino acids. CDR3 protein: CASSPWTSASSYNEQFF. The CDR3, as DNA: TGTGCCAGCAGTCCATGGACTAGCGCAAGCTCCTACAATGAGCAGTTCTTC.

The chain uses TRBV20-1 and TRBJ2-7; the D gene is possibly TRBD1 (5 bases). The CDR3 is 13 amino acids. V shed 4 bases and J shed 1 base, with 11 bases lying between them. The germline gives CDR1 DFQATT, CDR2 SNEGSKA (reference sequence). The CDR3, as DNA: TGCAGTGCTACCCGGACATCATCCTACGAGCAGTACTTC. Its protein is CSATRTSSYEQYF.

This sequence joins TRBV7-9 and TRBJ2-1; 10 nucleotides match TRBD2. The V segment lost 0 bases and the J segment 11 bases; nucleotides outside the gene matches: 4. This CDR3 region has 14 residues. Germline V gene sequence: CDR1 SEHNR, CDR2 FQNEAQ (reference sequence). For the CDR3, the DNA is TGTGCCAGCAGCTTAGCGGGGACTAGCGAGAAGCAGTTCTTC. It yields the protein CASSLAGTSEKQFF.

The rearrangement joins TRBV2 to TRBJ2-1; 9 nucleotides match TRBD2. The CDR3 contains 14 residues. Germline CDR1 is SNHLY and CDR2 is FYNNEI. V lost 8 bases to trimming and J lost 3 bases; unmatched junction nucleotides: 5. The CDR3 protein is CASWLAGSYNEQFF. The CDR3 nucleotides read TGTGCCAGCTGGCTAGCGGGAAGCTACAATGAGCAGTTCTTC.

The rearrangement links TRBV27 to TRBJ2-2; tentative D call: TRBD1 (6 bases). This CDR3 has 13 amino acids. The V gene's germline CDR1 is MNHEY and CDR2 SMNVEV (reference sequence). Trimming removed 5 bases at V and 6 bases at J, with 10 bases between. The CDR3 protein is CASSPGQPGELFF. The CDR3 DNA sequence: TGTGCCAGCAGTCCCGGACAGCCCGGGGAGCTGTTTTTT.

The J gene is TRBJ1-5, the V gene TRBV6-2 or TRBV6-3, with a weak D call TRBD1 (5 bases). This CDR3 comprises 15 residues. V lost 5 bases and J lost 2, with 13 bases in between. Germline CDR1 MNHEY, CDR2 SVGEGT. CDR3 residues: CASSPAPTGNQPQHF. The CDR3 coding sequence is TGTGCCAGCAGTCCAGCTCCGACAGGCAATCAGCCCCAGCATTTT.

This chain uses TRBV9 with TRBJ2-5; maybe TRBD2 (6 bases). V lost 0 bases and J 5 bases, leaving 11 bases between the germline ends. CDR1 SGDLS and CDR2 YYNGEE come from the germline V gene. CDR3 length: 14 amino acids. The chain's CDR3 is CASSVGWRDETQYF. CDR3 DNA: TGTGCCAGCAGCGTAGGTTGGAGGGACGAGACCCAGTACTTC.

The chain carries TRBV9 and TRBJ2-7; D is possibly TRBD1 (5 bases). Germline CDR1 reads SGDLS; CDR2 reads YYNGEE. The length of the CDR3 is 15 residues. Deletions cut 0 bases from V and 2 bases from J, with 12 bases between. The CDR3 nucleotides read TGTGCCAGCAGCGTAGGACAGATTGCAACCTACGAGCAGTACTTC. Protein sequence: CASSVGQIATYEQYF.

The V gene is TRBV14, the J gene TRBJ2-6; 8 bases fit TRBD1. CDR1 is SGHDN and CDR2 is FVKESK in the germline V gene. J lost 2 bases, V lost 4 bases, and 13 bases had no gene match. The CDR3 covers 19 residues. The CDR3 DNA is TGTGCCAGCAGCCCATATACCTCGATACAGGGGGCTGGGGCCAACGTCCTGACTTTC. Amino acid sequence: CASSPYTSIQGAGANVLTF.

The rearrangement links TRBV20-1 to TRBJ2-1; D is uncertain. With 5 bases removed from V and 0 bases from J, the gap between germline ends came to 14 bases. CDR1 is DFQATT, CDR2 SNEGSKA, per germline (reference sequence). This CDR3 has 15 amino acids. The CDR3 region has the DNA TGCAGTGCTGCCTCCTTTTACGGCTCCTACAATGAGCAGTTCTTC. This sequence encodes CSAASFYGSYNEQFF.

The chain carries TRBV3-1 and TRBJ2-7; a possible D gene is TRBD2 (5 bases). The CDR3 loop spans 17 amino acids. The ends were cut back, 4 bases at V and 0 bases at J, with 19 bases in the middle. The germline V gene encodes CDR1 LGHDT and CDR2 YNNKEL (reference sequence). The CDR3 protein is CASSLTRDLLSSYEQYF. The CDR3 DNA reads as TGTGCCAGCAGCCTCACCCGGGATCTCCTTAGCTCCTACGAGCAGTACTTC.

The rearrangement uses TRBV7-4 and TRBJ1-6; the D gene is possibly TRBD1 (5 bases). Germline V CDR1 and CDR2: SGHVT, SQSDAQ. V lost 10 bases and J 10 bases, leaving 23 bases between the germline ends. This CDR3 is built from 15 residues. This chain's CDR3 is CATLYKRGRGSPLHF. CDR3 DNA sequence: TGTGCCACCTTATACAAGCGGGGCCGGGGCTCACCCCTCCACTTT.

J is TRBJ2-1 and V is TRBV4-1; D remains ambiguous. The V gene lost 1 base and the J gene lost 1 base, with 8 bases spanning the gap. This CDR3 has 15 amino acids. Germline V lookup: CDR1 MGHRA, CDR2 YSYEKL. Here the CDR3 DNA reads TGCGCCAGCAGCCAAGGGAGCCTTTCCTACAATGAGCAGTTCTTC. It is translated as CASSQGSLSYNEQFF.